This entry features one TCR beta chain sequence. The CDR3 is 15 amino acids. CDR1 is SGHRS and CDR2 is YFSETQ in the germline V gene. Trimming shortened V by 0 bases and J by 5 bases, and 9 bases separated the two germline ends. The data are from a study of blood T cell repertoires in COVID-19. Study details: From the United States, Italy and Spain came samples of acute and convalescent COVID-19.

Patients of the Seattle cohort, enrolled during active infection, were followed longitudinally. Authors' analysis steps: Amplification with reference gene primers provided the estimates of nucleated cell counts. The assay was immunoSEQ multiplex PCR, and TCRdb's table has in-frame clones only and misses some. V and J calls and clone size are given by that table; D and trimming were obtained from the DNA. The data show a few hundred thousand clones, roughly 88% seen once. This chain links TRBV5-1 with TRBJ1-6; D may be TRBD1 (6 bases). The sample consisted of peripheral blood. The receptor was isolated from a woman between 65 and 79 years old with COVID-19, enrolled during active disease. In nucleotides, the CDR3 is TGCGCCAGCAGCTTGGGGACAGCAAATAATTCACCCCTCCACTTT. Encoded protein: CASSLGTANNSPLHF.